These T cell receptor beta chains were read from a single sample in a study of blood T cell repertoires in COVID-19. The table came from immunoSEQ multiplex PCR; TCRdb's copy has only in-frame clones and leaves some out. Of some 110,000 clones detected, less than 80% appear once; the ten largest clones hold 6.2%. Input material: peripheral blood. These receptors all come from a man aged 80 or over with COVID-19, enrolled during active disease. CDR3s include the opening cysteine and the closing phenylalanine or tryptophan. Fields, in order: clone size, D gene, CDR3 length, V gene, J gene, CDR3 protein, CDR3 DNA. The D gene is left open where the match is weak. A clone size is listed for some rows: how often the clone was seen (once, few, many), or a class if it is expanded.

.	.	15	TRBV6-5	TRBJ1-2	CASSSPHRDNYGYTF	TGTGCCAGCAGTTCCCCACACAGGGACAACTATGGCTACACCTTC
.	.	15	TRBV25-1	TRBJ1-2	CASSEYSAGNYGYTF	TGTGCCAGCAGTGAATATTCGGCAGGGAACTATGGCTACACCTTC
few	TRBD1	11	TRBV28	TRBJ2-1	CASSFQDRRFF	TGTGCCAGCAGTTTCCAGGACAGGCGGTTCTTC
once	.	15	TRBV7-8	TRBJ1-5	CASSLAGASNQPQHF	TGTGCCAGCAGCTTAGCGGGGGCCAGCAATCAGCCCCAGCATTTT
.	.	14	TRBV5-1	TRBJ1-3	CASSQDSSGNTIYF	TGCGCCAGCAGCCAGGACAGTTCTGGAAACACCATATATTTT
once	TRBD1	15	TRBV4-1	TRBJ1-1	CASSQAGQGNTEAFF	TGCGCCAGCAGCCAAGCGGGACAGGGGAACACTGAAGCTTTCTTT
.	TRBD2	18	TRBV28	TRBJ2-3	CASSPPSFLAGDTDTQYF	TGTGCCAGCAGTCCACCTTCGTTCCTAGCGGGAGACACAGATACGCAGTATTTT
.	.	14	TRBV5-6	TRBJ1-5	CASSLGTAYQPQHF	TGTGCCAGCAGCTTGGGGACAGCCTATCAGCCCCAGCATTTT
few	TRBD1	13	TRBV7-8	TRBJ1-6	CASSGQGNSPLHF	TGTGCCAGCTCGGGACAGGGGAATTCACCCCTCCACTTT
few	TRBD2	15	TRBV5-1	TRBJ2-3	CASSDQRHGGDTQYF	TGCGCCAGCAGCGACCAGCGTCACGGGGGGGATACGCAGTATTTT
.	.	17	TRBV5-8	TRBJ1-2	CASSSRIPMTDNYGYTF	TGTGCCAGCAGCTCCCGTATCCCCATGACAGACAACTATGGCTACACCTTC
.	.	14	TRBV28	TRBJ2-7	CAPVVARGDYEQYF	TGTGCCCCGGTAGTGGCCCGCGGCGACTACGAGCAGTACTTC
.	TRBD1	14	TRBV18	TRBJ1-2	CASSSGQGGYGYTF	TGTGCCAGCTCATCAGGACAGGGTGGTTATGGCTACACCTTC
few	TRBD1	15	TRBV6-2/TRBV6-3	TRBJ1-2	CASSQYGTGIGGYTF	TGTGCCAGCAGTCAATACGGGACAGGGATCGGTGGCTACACCTTC
.	.	13	TRBV19	TRBJ1-5	CASSVSTVQPQHF	TGTGCCAGTAGTGTTTCGACAGTTCAGCCCCAGCATTTT
.	.	12	TRBV3-1/TRBV3-2	TRBJ1-6	CASSRDKSPLHF	TGTGCCAGCAGCAGGGACAAATCACCCCTCCACTTT
.	TRBD1	15	TRBV28	TRBJ1-6	CASGYRGLGNSPLHF	TGTGCCAGCGGCTACAGGGGATTAGGCAATTCACCCCTCCACTTT
.	TRBD1	14	TRBV10-3	TRBJ1-5	CAISTDRDRRPQHF	TGTGCCATCAGTACGGACAGGGACAGGAGGCCCCAGCATTTT
.	TRBD2	16	TRBV6-5	TRBJ2-1	CASSLTGTSGRNEQFF	TGTGCCAGCAGTTTAACCGGGACTAGCGGGAGAAATGAGCAGTTCTTC
.	.	15	TRBV5-6	TRBJ2-1	CASTYGGLSYNEQFF	TGTGCCAGCACTTACGGAGGACTCTCCTACAATGAGCAGTTCTTC
once	.	14	TRBV6-2/TRBV6-3	TRBJ2-6	CASSRGVWANVLTF	TGTGCCAGCAGTCGGGGAGTCTGGGCCAACGTCCTGACTTTC
.	.	13	TRBV13	TRBJ1-3	CASSLQQGNTIYF	TGTGCCAGCAGCCTCCAACAGGGAAACACCATATATTTT
.	TRBD1	11	TRBV3-1/TRBV3-2	TRBJ2-5	CASSSGGTQYF	TGTGCCAGCAGCTCAGGGGGGACCCAGTACTTC
.	TRBD2	15	TRBV28	TRBJ2-5	CASSSLAGGGETQYF	TGTGCCAGCAGTTCCCTAGCGGGAGGAGGGGAGACCCAGTACTTC
once	.	16	TRBV7-2	TRBJ1-4	CASSSRVLATNEKLFF	TGTGCCAGCAGCTCCAGGGTTCTGGCAACTAATGAAAAACTGTTTTTT
.	TRBD2	15	TRBV5-1	TRBJ2-3	CASSFVAGGADTQYF	TGCGCCAGCAGCTTTGTAGCGGGAGGGGCAGATACGCAGTATTTT